This TCR beta chain was sequenced during a study of blood T cell repertoires in COVID-19. Profiling relied on immunoSEQ multiplex PCR, and the TCRdb table lists in-frame clones only, not all of them. In the table there are roughly 390,000 clones, approximately 87% of which are singletons. Germline loops: CDR1 WSHSY, CDR2 SAAADI. This CDR3 spans 13 amino acids. With 7 bases clipped from V and 3 bases from J, the junction kept 3 bases outside the gene matches. While infection was still active, Seattle patients were enrolled and then followed longitudinally. V gene TRBV10-2 combines with J gene TRBJ2-1, with 7 bases identical to TRBD1. The specimen sequenced was peripheral blood. This sequence was found in a woman in her thirties with COVID-19, enrolled during active disease. As DNA, the CDR3 is TGCGCCAGCACCGGGGACAGCTACAATGAGCAGTTCTTC. As protein: CASTGDSYNEQFF.